The 20 T cell receptor beta chains below were found in one sample sequenced in a study of blood T cell repertoires in COVID-19. Sequencing used immunoSEQ multiplex PCR; TCRdb keeps in-frame clones, though not all of them. Of some 120,000 clones listed, approximately 84% are singletons. Source material: peripheral blood. These receptor sequences come from a man aged 65 to 85 with active or convalescent COVID-19.

This clone was seen once. The chain recombines TRBV18 with TRBJ2-3; 7 bases map to TRBD1. The V segment lost 4 bases and the J segment 2 bases; nucleotides outside the gene matches: 6. The CDR3 runs 15 residues. The germline V gene encodes CDR1 KGHSH and CDR2 LQKENI. CDR3 bases: TGTGCCAGCTCACACGACAGGGAGTACACAGATACGCAGTATTTT. It yields the protein CASSHDREYTDTQYF.

This chain joins TRBV14 and TRBJ2-7; 10 bases agree with TRBD2. CDR1 is SGHDN, CDR2 FVKESK, per germline. The CDR3 has 16 amino acids. The trim removed 0 bases at V and 4 bases at J, leaving 6 bases unmatched. The CDR3 DNA is TGTGCCAGCAGCCAAGAACCAGCGGGGGGGCCATACGAGCAGTACTTC. It translates to CASSQEPAGGPYEQYF. The whole variable domain, remainder taken from reference TRBV14 and TRBJ2-7, is EAGVTQFPSHSVIEKGQTVTLRCDPISGHDNLYWYRRVMGKEIKFLLHFVKESKQDESGMPNNRFLAERTGGTYSTLKVQPAELEDSGVYFCASSQEPAGGPYEQYFGPGTRLTVT.

This clone appeared a single time. The genes are TRBV30 and TRBJ2-5, with D hard to call. The germline gives CDR1 GTSNPN, CDR2 SVGIG (reference sequence). The CDR3 consists of 12 residues. Trimming took off 1 base at V and 2 bases at J, with 5 bases between the two ends. The CDR3 region is CAWSGPQETQYF. The CDR3 nucleotides are TGTGCCTGGAGTGGGCCACAAGAGACCCAGTACTTC.

This chain uses TRBV28 with TRBJ2-1; 10 bases are a match to TRBD1. J was trimmed by 8 bases and V by 6 bases; bases with no gene match: 16. The germline V gene has CDR1 MDHEN and CDR2 SYDVKM. This CDR3 region has 17 residues. Here the CDR3 reads CASRGQGTGIGGDEQFF. CDR3 sequence (DNA): TGTGCCAGCAGGGGACAGGGGACCGGGATCGGAGGGGATGAGCAGTTCTTC.

V gene TRBV5-4 combines with J gene TRBJ1-2, with 9 bases fitting TRBD1. The CDR3 spans 15 residues. Germline loops: CDR1 SGHNT, CDR2 YYREEE (reference sequence). J was trimmed by 0 bases and V by 2 bases; bases with no gene match: 2. This CDR3 is CASSFRQGANYGYTF. CDR3 coding DNA: TGTGCCAGCAGCTTCAGACAGGGGGCTAACTATGGCTACACCTTC.

The chain recombines TRBV5-3 with TRBJ1-2; 8 bases line up with TRBD1. Being an ORF, TRBV5-3 has a function that is uncertain. The CDR3 runs 16 residues. With V trimmed by 3 bases and J by 1 base, 8 bases remained unmatched. The CDR3 is CARSSTHRGCNYGYTF. The CDR3 nucleotides read TGTGCCAGAAGCTCGACCCACAGGGGGTGTAACTATGGCTACACCTTC.

This chain joins TRBV5-6 and TRBJ1-2, with D possibly TRBD1 on 5 matching bases. Per the germline V gene, CDR1 is SGHDT and CDR2 is YYEEEE. V was pared by 0 bases and J by 4 bases, with 16 bases between. CDR3 length: 16 amino acids. The CDR3 loop reads CASSLASTGTRYGYTF. Written as DNA, the CDR3 is TGTGCCAGCAGCTTGGCATCGACCGGGACTCGCTATGGCTACACCTTC.

This clone was observed a single time. This chain uses TRBV30 with TRBJ1-4; TRBD1 agrees at 7 bases. Germline V CDR1 and CDR2: GTSNPN, SVGIG (reference sequence). V gave up 2 bases and J gave up 8 bases; unmatched junction bases: 11. This CDR3 has 15 amino acids. The CDR3 sequence: CAWSSLTGVREKLFF. The CDR3 DNA reads TGTGCCTGGAGTTCCTTAACAGGGGTTCGGGAAAAACTGTTTTTT.

This clone was seen just once. This rearrangement joins TRBV3-1 (or the pseudogene TRBV3-2) to TRBJ2-7; no reliable D call. Trimming stripped 2 bases from V and 4 bases from J, with 6 bases between. In germline, CDR1 is LGHDT, CDR2 YNNKEL (reference sequence). This CDR3 has 12 residues. The CDR3 bases are TGTGCCAGCAGCCAAAACAAATACGAGCAGTACTTC. Translating it yields CASSQNKYEQYF.

The chain carries TRBV6-2 or TRBV6-3 and TRBJ1-2; D is unclear. V lost 4 bases and J lost 4, with 10 bases in between. The CDR3 contains 13 residues. Germline assignment: CDR1 MNHEY and CDR2 SVGEGT. CDR3 nucleotide sequence: TGTGCCAGCAGTTTTCCGGAGCTCTATGGCTACACCTTC. It is translated as CASSFPELYGYTF.

The chain is built from TRBV6-5 and TRBJ2-7; 8 bases fit TRBD1. Germline CDR1 MNHEY, CDR2 SVGAGI. CDR3 length equals 14 residues. The V gene end was trimmed by 8 bases and the J gene end by 5 bases; junction bases not matched to a gene: 11. The CDR3 here is CASAFRGRRDEQYF. CDR3 coding DNA: TGTGCCAGCGCTTTCAGGGGGCGACGGGACGAGCAGTACTTC.

The chain couples TRBV7-2 to TRBJ2-7; TRBD1 aligns across 7 bases. Losses at the gene ends were 1 base for V and 5 bases for J; bases not matched to a gene: 5. Germline CDR1 and CDR2: SGHTA and FQGNSA. The CDR3 contains 14 residues. The CDR3 bases are TGTGCCAGCAGCTTAGTCGACAGGGTCGACGAGCAGTACTTC. Amino acid sequence: CASSLVDRVDEQYF.

The gene calls are TRBV28 and TRBJ2-3, with 8 bases identical to TRBD2. The CDR3 runs 15 residues. Germline CDR1 is MDHEN and CDR2 is SYDVKM. V dropped 4 bases and J dropped 4; count of bases not matched to a gene: 7. The CDR3 is CASSSPGGGADTQYF. As DNA, the CDR3 is TGTGCCAGCAGTTCCCCGGGGGGGGGAGCAGATACGCAGTATTTT.

This clone is a singleton in its sample. The V call is TRBV6-5, the J call TRBJ2-3, with D unclear. The CDR3 extends over 13 amino acids. Germline CDR1 is MNHEY and CDR2 is SVGAGI. The V end was cut by 4 bases, the J end by 4 bases, with 9 bases between. CDR3 sequence (DNA): TGTGCCAGCAGTTCCGCTACCGCAGATACGCAGTATTTT. Protein product: CASSSATADTQYF.

The chain joins TRBV19 to TRBJ2-3; 10 nucleotides line up with TRBD1. This CDR3 is built from 17 residues. The V and J ends lost 4 bases and 3 bases, in that order; junction bases with no gene match: 10. The V gene's germline CDR1 is LNHDA and CDR2 SQIVND (reference sequence). CDR3 bases: TGTGCCAGTAGTACGAGACGGGACAGGGGAACGACAGATACGCAGTATTTT. The encoded protein is CASSTRRDRGTTDTQYF.

V gene TRBV7-9 combines with J gene TRBJ1-4; 7 bases line up with TRBD1. V lost 5 bases to trimming and J lost 5 bases; unmatched junction nucleotides: 8. The CDR3 loop spans 15 amino acids. CDR1 is SEHNR and CDR2 is FQNEAQ in the germline V gene (reference sequence). The CDR3 spells CASSIAGTENEKLFF. Here the CDR3 DNA reads TGTGCCAGCAGCATCGCCGGGACAGAAAATGAAAAACTGTTTTTT.

CDR3 in DNA: TGTGCCAGCAGCGTACACTTAGCGTCGAGCACAGATACGCAGTATTTT. This gives the protein CASSVHLASSTDTQYF. The chain joins TRBV9 to TRBJ2-3, with TRBD2 as a possible D gene (5 bases). Germline CDR1 and CDR2: SGDLS and YYNGEE. This CDR3 spans 16 amino acids. Trimming took off 1 base at V and 0 bases at J, with 12 bases between the two ends.

This clone was detected only a few times. The CDR3 bases are TGTGCCAGCTCACCCCCGGGACAGCTAAACTACGAGCAGTACTTC. Translated: CASSPPGQLNYEQYF. The J gene is TRBJ2-7, the V gene TRBV18; 7 bases align to TRBD1. The CDR3 is 15 amino acids. The germline V gene encodes CDR1 KGHSH and CDR2 LQKENI. The V and J ends lost 3 bases and 3 bases, in that order; junction bases with no gene match: 8.

The genes are TRBV6-2 or TRBV6-3 and TRBJ2-5, with 7 bases fitting TRBD2. This CDR3 spans 17 amino acids. Trimming removed 2 bases from V and 8 bases from J; junction bases left unmatched: 17. Germline CDR1 and CDR2: MNHEY and SVGEGT. The CDR3 nucleotides read TGTGCCAGCAGTTACGGCATTAGGGCTAGCGGAAGGAACACCCAGTACTTC. Translated, it gives CASSYGIRASGRNTQYF.

The CDR3 loop is CASSPRTDTTDTQYF. DNA of the CDR3: TGTGCCAGCAGCCCAAGGACAGATACCACAGATACGCAGTATTTT. The gene calls are TRBV4-2 and TRBJ2-3; D is perhaps TRBD1 (6 bases). V was clipped by 4 bases and J by 2 bases, with 13 bases between them. This CDR3 is 15 amino acids long. The germline V gene encodes CDR1 LGHNA and CDR2 YNFKEQ.